This T cell receptor beta chain was obtained from a study of cytomegalovirus exposure and HLA in healthy donors. Findings of the study overall: Cytomegalovirus status, reportedly, was diagnosed with high specificity and sensitivity by the classifier. An analysis that came later showed most CMV-associated TCR beta chains appearing HLA-restricted. Some highly shared sequence variants likely arose as a pipeline artifact.

This clone was found once. The target antigen is unknown. The PCR employed 60 Vbeta primers together with 13 Jbeta primers. Method: immunoSEQ multiplex PCR; TCRdb's copy keeps in-frame clones and lacks some. The table includes about 130,000 clones, roughly four fifths detected once. Trimming stripped 8 bases from V and 1 base from J, with 14 bases between. CDR1 and CDR2 from the germline V gene are SNHLY and FYNNEI. The CDR3 has 14 amino acids. The V call is TRBV2, the J call TRBJ1-2; no definite D call. What was sequenced was PBMCs. The TCR sequence derives from a boy aged 5 to 17 in good health and CMV-seronegative. The CDR3, as DNA: TGTGCCAGCGCGAGGCGGGAGGGTAACTATGGCTACACCTTC. Amino acids: CASARREGNYGYTF.